Listed here is a single T cell receptor beta chain. V was shortened by 4 bases and J by 7 bases, with 20 bases between the two germline ends. CDR3 size: 15 residues. The germline V gene has CDR1 SGHRS and CDR2 YFSETQ. The sample is drawn from a study of blood T cell repertoires in COVID-19. The assay was immunoSEQ multiplex PCR, and TCRdb's table has in-frame clones only and misses some. The sample contains fewer than 65,000 clones, about 89% of which appear only once. The source of this sequence is a man between 60 and 75 years old with acute or convalescent COVID-19. The specimen sequenced was peripheral blood. This sequence joins TRBV5-1 and TRBJ1-2, with D tentatively TRBD1 (6 bases). The CDR3 DNA follows: TGCGCCAGCAGCGGCCAGAGGTCAGGGGATTTTGGCTACACCTTC. It encodes CASSGQRSGDFGYTF. Combining the CDR3 with reference TRBV5-1 and TRBJ1-2 gives the whole variable domain KAGVTQTPRYLIKTRGQQVTLSCSPISGHRSVSWYQQTPGQGLQFLFEYFSETQRNKGNFPGRFSGRQFSNSRSEMNVSTLELGDSALYLCASSGQRSGDFGYTFGSGTRLTVV.